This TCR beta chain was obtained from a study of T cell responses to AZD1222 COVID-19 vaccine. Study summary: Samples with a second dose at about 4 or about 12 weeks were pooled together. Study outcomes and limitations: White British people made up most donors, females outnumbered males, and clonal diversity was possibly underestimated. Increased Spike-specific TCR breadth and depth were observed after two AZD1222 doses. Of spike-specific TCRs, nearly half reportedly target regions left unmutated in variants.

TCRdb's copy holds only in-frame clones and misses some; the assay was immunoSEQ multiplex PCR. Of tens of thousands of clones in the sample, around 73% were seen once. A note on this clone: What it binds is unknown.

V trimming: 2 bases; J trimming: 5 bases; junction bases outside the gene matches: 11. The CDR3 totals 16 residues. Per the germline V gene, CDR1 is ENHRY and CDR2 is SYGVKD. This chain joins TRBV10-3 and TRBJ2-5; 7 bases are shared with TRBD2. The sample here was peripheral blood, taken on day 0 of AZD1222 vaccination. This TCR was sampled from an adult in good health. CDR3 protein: CAISEPRTRTRETQYF. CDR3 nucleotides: TGTGCCATCAGTGAGCCTAGGACTAGGACTCGTGAGACCCAGTACTTC.